These 27 T cell receptor beta chains were sequenced from one sample in a study of human T cells and chemical hapten exposure. MiXCR, applied by TCRdb to the RACE reads, yields one record per CDR3 protein. The table shows 85,000 to 130,000 distinct CDR3 sequences, with about 12% occurring only once. Specified time point: pre-sensitization, week 0. Treatment of the sample: therapeutic diphenylcyclopropenone sensitization with weekly scalp DPC. The source was whole blood, collected in connection with sensitization to the hapten diphenylcyclopropenone (DPC). Source of these receptors: a woman aged 45 to 65 with alopecia areata. Some clones in this sample may be carry-over from other donors' samples.

The chain couples TRBV12-3 or TRBV12-4 to TRBJ1-5; the D gene is possibly TRBD1 (6 bases). Trimming took 0 bases from V and 5 from J, leaving 11 bases between them. CDR3 length: 15 amino acids. The CDR3, as DNA: TGTGCCAGCAGTTTAGCGGGGGGCGTTGATCAGCCCCAGCATTTT. Translation: CASSLAGGVDQPQHF.

The J gene is TRBJ1-1, the V gene TRBV3-1; D not resolved. The germline gives CDR1 LGHDT, CDR2 YNNKEL (reference sequence). V shed 0 bases and J shed 9 bases, with 8 bases lying between them. The CDR3 contains 12 residues. The CDR3 nucleotides read TGTGCCAGCAGCCAAGAGCAAGGGAAAGCTTTCTTT. This gives the protein CASSQEQGKAFF. Combining the CDR3 with reference TRBV3-1 and TRBJ1-1 gives the whole variable domain DTAVSQTPKYLVTQMGNDKSIKCEQNLGHDTMYWYKQDSKKFLKIMFSYNNKELIINETVPNRFSPKSPDKAHLNLHINSLELGDSAVYFCASSQEQGKAFFGQGTRLTVV.

In this sample, this clonotype turned up many times. The chain carries TRBV29-1 and TRBJ1-2; no firm D call. There are 12 residues in the CDR3. Germline CDR1 is SQVTM and CDR2 is ANQGSEA. Deletions cut 2 bases from V and 4 bases from J, with 8 bases between. The CDR3 DNA sequence: TGCAGCGTTGAAATCCCTCCCTATGGCTACACCTTC. This encodes CSVEIPPYGYTF.

This clonotype was observed a few times. This sequence joins TRBV10-2 and TRBJ2-6; D unresolved. V was shortened by 1 base and J by 0 bases, with 7 bases between the two germline ends. This CDR3 region has 16 residues. CDR1 is WSHSY and CDR2 is SAAADI in the germline V gene. The CDR3 DNA is TGCGCCAGCAGTGAGTTCCTGAGCTCTGGGGCCAACGTCCTGACTTTC. Amino acids: CASSEFLSSGANVLTF.

The rearrangement uses TRBV19 and TRBJ1-5; no clear D. Germline loops: CDR1 LNHDA, CDR2 SQIVND (reference sequence). The CDR3 covers 15 residues. The V end was cut by 3 bases, the J end by 2 bases, with 11 bases between. CDR3 sequence (DNA): TGTGCCAGTAGTATGGTGGGGAACGGCAATCAGCCCCAGCATTTT. Amino acid sequence: CASSMVGNGNQPQHF.

This chain joins TRBV27 and TRBJ1-5; a possible D gene is TRBD1 (6 bases). Germline V gene lookup returns CDR1 MNHEY and CDR2 SMNVEV (reference sequence). Trimming left V 4 bases short and J 5 bases short, with 15 bases between. The CDR3 totals 15 residues. DNA for the CDR3: TGTGCCAGCAGTTCCAGTTGGGGGCCCGATCAGCCCCAGCATTTT. Translation gives CASSSSWGPDQPQHF.

This clonotype was recorded a few times. The genes are TRBV5-5 and TRBJ2-3; a weak D match, TRBD1 (5 bases). CDR1 SGHKS and CDR2 YYEKEE come from the germline V gene (reference sequence). The CDR3 spans 16 residues. With 2 bases removed from V and 3 bases from J, the gap between germline ends came to 16 bases. The DNA of the CDR3 is TGTGCCAGCAGCTTTTTTGTCAGGGCCGGGACAGATACGCAGTATTTT. Translation gives CASSFFVRAGTDTQYF.

This clonotype occurred a few times. The CDR3 sequence: CASSVGQASGNTIYF. CDR3 sequence (DNA): TGTGCCAGCAGCGTAGGACAGGCCTCTGGAAACACCATATATTTT. J is TRBJ1-3 and V is TRBV9, with a possible D match to TRBD1 (6 bases). CDR1 is SGDLS, CDR2 YYNGEE, per germline. The germline V and J ends were trimmed by 0 bases and 0 bases, with 7 bases remaining between them. There are 15 residues in the CDR3.

The chain is built from TRBV12-3 or TRBV12-4 and TRBJ1-6; TRBD1 might be the D (5 bases). V lost 2 bases and J lost 7, with 15 bases in between. This CDR3 has 16 amino acids. The CDR3 loop reads CASSLIMGGINSPLHF. Written as DNA, the CDR3 is TGTGCCAGCAGTTTAATTATGGGGGGAATCAATTCACCCCTCCACTTT.

The V call is TRBV6-6, the J call TRBJ2-7; TRBD2 agrees at 9 bases. The trim removed 4 bases at V and 0 bases at J, leaving 13 bases unmatched. The CDR3 contains 18 residues. Germline V CDR1 and CDR2: MNHNY, SVGAGI (reference sequence). CDR3 DNA sequence: TGTGCCAGCAGTTCCCCAACTCTAGCGGGGTCCTCCTCCTACGAGCAGTACTTC. Residues: CASSSPTLAGSSSYEQYF.

In this sample, this clonotype turned up a few times. The rearrangement joins TRBV29-1 to TRBJ2-1; D gene ambiguous. The CDR3 consists of 15 residues. Between the trimmed V and J ends, which lost 4 bases and 6 bases, there was a span of 19 bases. Germline lookup yields CDR1 SQVTM and CDR2 ANQGSEA. This CDR3 is CSVVLYEGRVNEQFF. CDR3 coding DNA: TGCAGCGTTGTACTTTATGAAGGTAGGGTCAATGAGCAGTTCTTC.

The chain joins TRBV7-2 to TRBJ2-1; the D is unclear. V lost 2 bases, J lost 1 base, and 6 bases lay in between. This CDR3 region has 14 residues. Germline values: CDR1 SGHTA, CDR2 FQGNSA. The DNA for the CDR3 is TGTGCCAGCAGCTTAAGGAGTTCCTACAATGAGCAGTTCTTC. Encoded protein: CASSLRSSYNEQFF.

In its sample, this clonotype was seen a few times. This chain connects TRBV5-6 to TRBJ2-7, with D possibly TRBD2 on 6 matching bases. Germline loops: CDR1 SGHDT, CDR2 YYEEEE. Trimming stripped 5 bases from V and 3 bases from J, with 21 bases between. The CDR3 has 16 residues. The CDR3: CASSSAYRGGRYEQYF. CDR3 bases: TGTGCCAGCAGTTCAGCATACCGGGGAGGCCGCTACGAGCAGTACTTC.

At least ten counts were recorded for this clonotype. The chain uses TRBV2 and TRBJ1-1; 7 nucleotides align to TRBD1. After removal of 7 bases from V and 4 bases from J, the junction contained 6 bases not matched to a gene. The CDR3 has 13 residues. Looked up from germline, CDR1 is SNHLY and CDR2 is FYNNEI. CDR3 nucleotide sequence: TGTGCCAGCATAACAGGGGAGGCCACTGAAGCTTTCTTT. Its protein is CASITGEATEAFF.

Only a few counts were recorded for this clonotype. The chain combines TRBV11-2 with TRBJ1-4, with TRBD1 as a possible D gene (6 bases). CDR1 and CDR2 from the germline V gene are SGHAT and FQNNGV. The V and J ends lost 3 bases and 5 bases respectively, with 22 bases between them. The CDR3 totals 18 residues. The CDR3 DNA follows: TGTGCCAGCAGCTTGACAACCAAACCCGGACAGCAGAATGAAAAACTGTTTTTT. This sequence encodes CASSLTTKPGQQNEKLFF.

This clonotype was counted many times. The V gene is TRBV10-3, the J gene TRBJ2-7, with 12 bases that match TRBD2. Germline V CDR1 and CDR2: ENHRY, SYGVKD. CDR3 length: 16 residues. The junction had 7 bases not matched to a gene; V was cut back by 3 bases and J by 4 bases. The CDR3 DNA is TGTGCCATCAGTGAATTCTCCGGGACTAGCGGGTACGAGCAGTACTTC. Protein sequence: CAISEFSGTSGYEQYF.

This clonotype was counted ten times or more. The CDR3 loop reads CASSVPPGARHKFF. CDR3 coding DNA: TGTGCCAGCAGTGTACCCCCGGGGGCCCGACATAAGTTCTTC. This chain joins TRBV28 and TRBJ2-1; D may match TRBD1 or TRBD2 (6 bases each). V lost 5 bases, J lost 14 bases, and 22 bases lay in between. Germline CDR1 MDHEN, CDR2 SYDVKM. The CDR3 sequence is 14 residues long.

The table lists this clonotype with many counts. The chain combines TRBV5-5 with TRBJ2-7; TRBD1 matches at 8 bases. Looked up from germline, CDR1 is SGHKS and CDR2 is YYEKEE (reference sequence). The CDR3 contains 13 residues. After removal of 4 bases from V and 5 bases from J, the junction contained 5 bases not matched to a gene. CDR3 loop: CASSRGTGHEQYF. The CDR3 bases are TGTGCCAGCAGCCGTGGGACAGGTCACGAGCAGTACTTC.

This clonotype turned up a few times. The rearrangement joins TRBV10-3 to TRBJ1-1; D gene uncertain. Between the trimmed V and J ends, which lost 5 bases and 1 base, there was a span of 17 bases. This CDR3 is built from 16 residues. Germline CDR1 is ENHRY and CDR2 is SYGVKD. CDR3 in DNA: TGTGCCATCAGTCAGGATGGTTTTCGAGGGAACACTGAAGCTTTCTTT. The encoded protein is CAISQDGFRGNTEAFF.

In its sample, this clonotype was seen a few times. The chain recombines TRBV5-4 with TRBJ2-3; 16 bases match TRBD2. The CDR3 covers 20 residues. Per the germline V gene, CDR1 is SGHNT and CDR2 is YYREEE (reference sequence). V shed 4 bases and J 0 bases; nucleotides not matched to a gene: 11. CDR3 bases: TGTGCCAGCAGCACTGGGACTAGCGGGAGGGACTTCTCTAGCACAGATACGCAGTATTTT. It translates to CASSTGTSGRDFSSTDTQYF.

The chain is built from TRBV29-1 and TRBJ2-5; 7 nucleotides agree with TRBD1. Germline V CDR1 and CDR2: SQVTM, ANQGSEA. The CDR3 runs 13 residues. V lost 5 bases to trimming and J lost 5 bases; unmatched junction nucleotides: 8. The CDR3 here is CSVMKGQLETQYF. DNA of the CDR3: TGCAGCGTTATGAAGGGACAGTTGGAGACCCAGTACTTC.

The chain joins TRBV5-6 to TRBJ1-4; D perhaps matches TRBD1 (5 bases). CDR1 SGHDT and CDR2 YYEEEE come from the germline V gene. The V end was cut by 3 bases, the J end by 7 bases, with 16 bases between. This CDR3 has 15 residues. In DNA, the CDR3 is TGTGCCAGCAGCTCCCCGGGAGGGACGGGTGAAAAACTGTTTTTT. It translates to CASSSPGGTGEKLFF. The whole variable domain, remainder taken from reference TRBV5-6 and TRBJ1-4, is DAGVTQSPTHLIKTRGQQVTLRCSPKSGHDTVSWYQQALGQGPQFIFQYYEEEERQRGNFPDRFSGHQFPNYSSELNVNALLLGDSALYLCASSSPGGTGEKLFFGSGTQLSVL.

The chain employs TRBV12-3 or TRBV12-4 and TRBJ2-1; 7 nucleotides agree with TRBD2. The CDR3 is 19 residues long. Unmatched junction bases numbered 24, after V lost 7 bases and J lost 6 bases. The chain's CDR3 is CASTSSRRRGAGISNEQFF. DNA for the CDR3: TGTGCCAGCACCTCGAGCCGGCGGAGGGGAGCGGGGATTTCCAATGAGCAGTTCTTC.

The CDR3 spells CASSYSSDSYEQYF. DNA for the CDR3: TGTGCCAGCAGTTACTCCTCCGACTCCTACGAGCAGTACTTC. The rearrangement uses TRBV6-5 and TRBJ2-7; D is unclear. The CDR3 totals 14 residues. CDR1 and CDR2 from the germline V gene are MNHEY and SVGAGI. Trimming cost V 0 bases and J 0 bases, with 6 bases left between them.

The gene calls are TRBV20-1 and TRBJ2-1, with D perhaps assigned TRBD1 or TRBD2 (5 bases each). Germline V CDR1 and CDR2: DFQATT, SNEGSKA (reference sequence). The V and J ends lost 5 bases and 9 bases respectively, with 23 bases between them. The CDR3 is 15 residues long. The CDR3 nucleotides read TGCAGTGCTCCGACCCGGGACCGCCCGTTGAGTGAGCAGTTCTTC. Translating gives CSAPTRDRPLSEQFF.

V gene TRBV28 combines with J gene TRBJ1-4; TRBD1 is a possible D gene (6 bases). The CDR3 is 13 amino acids. Trimming took off 8 bases at V and 7 bases at J, with 14 bases between the two ends. CDR1 is MDHEN, CDR2 SYDVKM, per germline. The CDR3 DNA reads TGTGCCAGCCGGACAGTGGCTATTGAAAAACTGTTTTTT. Protein sequence: CASRTVAIEKLFF.

This clonotype has a handful of counts. V usage is TRBV9 and J usage is TRBJ2-1; D gene uncertain. V was pared by 4 bases and J by 3 bases, with 5 bases between. Per germline, CDR1 SGDLS and CDR2 YYNGEE. The CDR3 length is 12 residues. The CDR3 here is CASSPDYNEQFF. DNA for the CDR3: TGTGCCAGCAGCCCGGACTACAATGAGCAGTTCTTC.